The 14 T cell receptor beta chains reported below all come from one sample, sequenced in a study of shared clonotypes between healthy human individuals. Repertoires were generated with immunoSEQ multiplex PCR, while TCRdb's copy carries only in-frame clones and drops some. The top ten hold 0.11% of the sample, which has some 630,000 clones, roughly 96% seen once. Naive CD8 cells were CD45RO-negative, positively selected for CCR7, excluding terminally differentiated effector memory CD45RA+ cells. The sample comprised naive CD8+ T cells sorted from blood. The source of these receptors is a woman under 40 in good health.

The chain uses TRBV20-1 and TRBJ2-1, with D tentatively TRBD1 (5 bases). Germline V gives CDR1 DFQATT, CDR2 SNEGSKA (reference sequence). The V and J ends lost 0 bases and 9 bases respectively, with 6 bases between them. The CDR3 sequence is 11 residues long. This chain's CDR3 is CSARDQGEQFF. The CDR3 DNA reads as TGCAGTGCTAGAGACCAGGGTGAGCAGTTCTTC.

This chain joins TRBV4-1 and TRBJ2-5; D remains unclear. V dropped 1 base and J dropped 4 bases, with 7 bases sitting between them. The CDR3 is 13 amino acids. CDR1 is MGHRA, CDR2 YSYEKL, per germline. The CDR3 reads CASSQVGIETQYF. CDR3 DNA sequence: TGCGCCAGCAGCCAAGTTGGGATAGAGACCCAGTACTTC.

V usage is TRBV6-1 and J usage is TRBJ2-5; 8 bases map to TRBD1. There are 15 residues in the CDR3. The junction had 10 bases not matched to a gene; V was cut back by 5 bases and J by 5 bases. The germline V gene encodes CDR1 MNHNS and CDR2 SASEGT. The DNA for the CDR3 is TGTGCCAGCAGTTCCCCTCAGGGGGCGTGGGAGACCCAGTACTTC. It yields the protein CASSSPQGAWETQYF.

The chain uses TRBV10-3 and TRBJ2-7; TRBD1 matches 10 bases. Germline V gene lookup returns CDR1 ENHRY and CDR2 SYGVKD. The CDR3 runs to 14 residues. Losses at the gene ends were 4 bases for V and 3 bases for J; bases not matched to a gene: 3. The CDR3 DNA is TGTGCCATCAGTGCTGGACAGGGGGTCTACGAGCAGTACTTC. Translation: CAISAGQGVYEQYF.

The chain uses TRBV13 and TRBJ1-1; 9 bases line up with TRBD1. V lost 4 bases to trimming and J lost 3 bases; unmatched junction nucleotides: 3. Looked up from germline, CDR1 is PRHDT and CDR2 is FYEKMQ (reference sequence). The CDR3 totals 14 residues. The CDR3 DNA reads TGTGCCAGCAGCTCGGACAGGGGTTACACTGAAGCTTTCTTT. Protein product: CASSSDRGYTEAFF.

This sequence joins TRBV7-9 and TRBJ2-7; D might be TRBD2 (6 bases). The V and J ends lost 5 bases and 2 bases respectively, with 19 bases between them. The CDR3 runs 16 residues. Germline CDR1 and CDR2: SEHNR and FQNEAQ (reference sequence). The CDR3 here is CASSDPGVASTYEQYF. The CDR3 DNA reads TGTGCCAGCAGCGACCCGGGGGTAGCGTCTACCTACGAGCAGTACTTC.

The gene calls are TRBV27 and TRBJ1-5; 7 bases align to TRBD1. Germline assignment: CDR1 MNHEY and CDR2 SMNVEV (reference sequence). The CDR3 has 14 amino acids. The J segment lost 2 bases and the V segment lost 7 bases, leaving 5 bases of the junction unmatched. The CDR3 region has the DNA TGTGCCAGCACAACAGGGGTTGGCAATCAGCCCCAGCATTTT. Translated, it gives CASTTGVGNQPQHF.

The CDR3 region is CASSRLAGDNSGEQYF. Written as DNA, the CDR3 is TGTGCCAGCAGTCGTCTAGCGGGAGATAATTCGGGGGAGCAGTACTTC. The chain has TRBV27 and TRBJ2-7; 10 bases map to TRBD2. The CDR3 consists of 16 residues. Germline V gives CDR1 MNHEY, CDR2 SMNVEV (reference sequence). The junction had 14 bases not matched to a gene; V was cut back by 5 bases and J by 7 bases.

The rearrangement links TRBV13 to TRBJ2-1; 7 bases align to TRBD2. Germline CDR1 and CDR2: PRHDT and FYEKMQ (reference sequence). There are 16 residues in the CDR3. The ends lost 4 bases at V and 8 bases at J; junction bases unmatched: 14. The CDR3 DNA sequence: TGTGCCAGCAGCTCATACCGGGAGGACGATAGCTATGAGCAGTTCTTC. This encodes CASSSYREDDSYEQFF.

The genes are TRBV7-8 and TRBJ2-5, with 7 bases lining up with TRBD1. The germline V gene encodes CDR1 SGHVS and CDR2 FQNEAQ. V was clipped by 5 bases and J by 2 bases; unmatched bases: 5. The CDR3 covers 14 residues. CDR3 region: CASSAGGWQETQYF. As DNA, the CDR3 is TGTGCCAGCAGCGCAGGGGGATGGCAAGAGACCCAGTACTTC.

The genes are TRBV19 and TRBJ2-5, with D hard to call. This CDR3 contains 18 residues. Germline-derived CDR1 and CDR2 are LNHDA and SQIVND (reference sequence). Deletions cut 5 bases from V and 1 base from J, with 23 bases between. The CDR3 bases are TGTGCCAGTAGTTCGCTGACTCCGACGCACCTATCCCAAGAGACCCAGTACTTC. Its protein is CASSSLTPTHLSQETQYF.

The chain carries TRBV4-2 and TRBJ2-7; 7 bases fit TRBD2. The CDR3 loop spans 17 amino acids. The V gene's germline CDR1 is LGHNA and CDR2 YNFKEQ. Losses at the gene ends were 4 bases for V and 2 bases for J; bases not matched to a gene: 14. The CDR3 spells CASSLFPRGSEAYEQYF. The CDR3 coding sequence is TGTGCCAGCAGCCTCTTTCCCCGCGGGAGTGAAGCCTACGAGCAGTACTTC.

The chain combines TRBV7-6 with TRBJ2-2; the D gene is possibly TRBD2 (6 bases). Germline V gene sequence: CDR1 SGHVS, CDR2 FNYEAQ. The CDR3 runs to 13 residues. V lost 5 bases and J 5 bases, leaving 9 bases between the germline ends. The chain's CDR3 is CASSPAGTGELFF. CDR3 bases: TGTGCCAGCAGCCCGGCGGGGACCGGGGAGCTGTTTTTT.

The gene calls are TRBV7-8 and TRBJ2-7; D is perhaps TRBD1 (6 bases). This CDR3 has 12 amino acids. Trimming left V 5 bases short and J 2 bases short, with 7 bases between. The germline gives CDR1 SGHVS, CDR2 FQNEAQ. In DNA, the CDR3 is TGTGCCAGCAGCGAGGGGGCCTACGAGCAGTACTTC. It specifies CASSEGAYEQYF.